This T cell receptor (beta chain) was identified in a study of T-cell memory formation after mild COVID-19. Study-level information: For the most part, TCR clusters were specific to one donor.

This clonotype was observed many times. Antigen: not known. Germline CDR1 MGHDK, CDR2 SYGVNS. This CDR3 region has 15 residues. J lost 4 bases, V lost 4 bases, and 10 bases had no gene match. General study results and limits: CD4/CD8 balance characterized clones contracting day 15 to 85, and CD4+ skew characterized later expanders. Clones that contracted clustered mainly in CM and EM if CD4+ and in EMRA if CD8+.

Libraries for TCRalpha and TCRbeta carried sample barcodes and unique molecular identifiers via 5'RACE. One entry per CDR3 protein results from TCRdb running MiXCR on the 5' RACE reads. This repertoire shows about 30,000 distinct CDR3 sequences, more than 10% found once; its top ten account for nearly 15%. The V and J genes are TRBV25-1 and TRBJ2-7, with 7 bases matching TRBD1. The source material was PBMCs or a T cell subset sorted from them (not recorded which). This receptor was identified in an adult woman who had mild COVID-19 (a few samples of this study predate the infection). Cell type and time point are not known. CDR3 bases: TGTGCCAGCAGTGCAATGAACAGGGGTTCGTACGAGCAGTACTTC. It translates to CASSAMNRGSYEQYF.